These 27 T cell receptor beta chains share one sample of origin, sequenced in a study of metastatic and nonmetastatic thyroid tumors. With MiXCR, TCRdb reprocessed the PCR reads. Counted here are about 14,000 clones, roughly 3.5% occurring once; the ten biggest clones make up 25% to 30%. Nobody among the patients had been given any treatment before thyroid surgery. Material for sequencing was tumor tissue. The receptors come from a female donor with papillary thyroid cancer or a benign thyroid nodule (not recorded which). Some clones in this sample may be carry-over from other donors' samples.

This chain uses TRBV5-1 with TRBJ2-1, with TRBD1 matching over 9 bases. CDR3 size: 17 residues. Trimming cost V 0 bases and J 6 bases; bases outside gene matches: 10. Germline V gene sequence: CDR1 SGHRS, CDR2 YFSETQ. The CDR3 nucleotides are TGCGCCAGCAGCTTGGGGGGCCTGACAGGGGGTGTCAATGAGCAGTTCTTC. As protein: CASSLGGLTGGVNEQFF.

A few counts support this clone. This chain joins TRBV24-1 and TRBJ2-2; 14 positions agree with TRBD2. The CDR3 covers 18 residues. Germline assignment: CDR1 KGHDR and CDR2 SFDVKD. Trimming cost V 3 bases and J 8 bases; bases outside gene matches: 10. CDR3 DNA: TGTGCCACCAGTGATCTCCCCGGACTAGCGGGAGGCGAGGGGGAGCTGTTTTTT. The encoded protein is CATSDLPGLAGGEGELFF.

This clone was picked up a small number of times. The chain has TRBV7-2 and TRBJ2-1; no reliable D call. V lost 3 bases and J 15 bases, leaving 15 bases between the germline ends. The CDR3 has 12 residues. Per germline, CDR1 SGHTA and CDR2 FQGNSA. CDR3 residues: CASSFDRVFRFF. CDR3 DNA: TGTGCCAGCAGCTTTGATAGGGTTTTCAGGTTCTTC.

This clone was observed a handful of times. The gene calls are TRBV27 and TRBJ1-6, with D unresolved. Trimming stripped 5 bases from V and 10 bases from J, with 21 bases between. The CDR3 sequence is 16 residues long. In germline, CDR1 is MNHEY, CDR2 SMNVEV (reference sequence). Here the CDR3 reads CASSPRGSRTWSPLHF. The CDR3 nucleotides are TGTGCCAGCAGTCCCCGTGGCAGCCGGACTTGGTCACCCCTCCACTTT.

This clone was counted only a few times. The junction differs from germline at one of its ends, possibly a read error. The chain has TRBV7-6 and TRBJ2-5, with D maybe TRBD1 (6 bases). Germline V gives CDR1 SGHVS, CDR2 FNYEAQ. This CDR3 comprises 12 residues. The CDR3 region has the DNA TGTGCCAGCGGCTTACACAGGGATACCCAGTACTTC. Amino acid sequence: CASGLHRDTQYF.

This CDR3 reads CASTLGSTAGYTF. In DNA, the CDR3 is TGTGCCAGTACTTTAGGGTCAACGGCTGGCTACACCTTC. V gene TRBV19 combines with J gene TRBJ1-2, with unresolved D. The CDR3 has 13 amino acids. CDR1 is LNHDA, CDR2 SQIVND, per germline (reference sequence). Trimming pared 7 bases from V and 7 bases from J, leaving 16 bases between. Complete variable domain (other parts from reference TRBV19 and TRBJ1-2): DGGITQSPKYLFRKEGQNVTLSCEQNLNHDAMYWYRQDPGQGLRLIYYSQIVNDFQKGDIAEGYSVSREKKESFPLTVTSAQKNPTAFYLCASTLGSTAGYTFGSGTRLTVV.

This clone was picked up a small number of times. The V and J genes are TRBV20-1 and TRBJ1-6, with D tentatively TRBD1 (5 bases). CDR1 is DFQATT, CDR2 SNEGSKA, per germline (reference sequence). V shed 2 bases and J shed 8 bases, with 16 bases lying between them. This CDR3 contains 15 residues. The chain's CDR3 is CSARRGSPPYSPLHF. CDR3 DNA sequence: TGCAGTGCTAGAAGGGGCTCCCCGCCTTATTCACCCCTCCACTTT.

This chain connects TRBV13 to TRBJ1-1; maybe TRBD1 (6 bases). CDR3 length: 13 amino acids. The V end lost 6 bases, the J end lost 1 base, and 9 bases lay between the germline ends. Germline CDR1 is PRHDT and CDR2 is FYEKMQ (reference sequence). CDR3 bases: TGTGCCAGCAGGTTCAGGGGGAACACTGAAGCTTTCTTT. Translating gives CASRFRGNTEAFF. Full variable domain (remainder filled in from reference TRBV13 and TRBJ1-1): AAGVIQSPRHLIKEKRETATLKCYPIPRHDTVYWYQQGPGQDPQFLISFYEKMQSDKGSIPDRFSAQQFSDYHSELNMSSLELGDSALYFCASRFRGNTEAFFGQGTRLTVV.

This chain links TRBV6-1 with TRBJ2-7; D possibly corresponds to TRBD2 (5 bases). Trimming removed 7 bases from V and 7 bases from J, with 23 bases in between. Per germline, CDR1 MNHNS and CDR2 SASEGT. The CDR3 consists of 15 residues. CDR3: CASKAMGSGNQEQYF. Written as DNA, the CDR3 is TGTGCCAGCAAAGCAATGGGAAGCGGTAACCAGGAGCAGTACTTC.

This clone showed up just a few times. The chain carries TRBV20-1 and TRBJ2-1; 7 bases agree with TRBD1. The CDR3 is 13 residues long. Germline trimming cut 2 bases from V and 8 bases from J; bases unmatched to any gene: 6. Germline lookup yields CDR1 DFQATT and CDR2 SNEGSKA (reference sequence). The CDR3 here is CSARRTGGDEQFF. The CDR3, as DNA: TGCAGTGCTAGAAGGACAGGAGGCGATGAGCAGTTCTTC.

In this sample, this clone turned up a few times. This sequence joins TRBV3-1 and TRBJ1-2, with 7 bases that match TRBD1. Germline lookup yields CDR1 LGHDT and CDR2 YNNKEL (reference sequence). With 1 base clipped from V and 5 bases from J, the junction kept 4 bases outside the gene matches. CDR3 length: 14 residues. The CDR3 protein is CASSQGQGGYGYTF. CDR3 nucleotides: TGTGCCAGCAGCCAAGGACAGGGAGGGTATGGCTACACCTTC. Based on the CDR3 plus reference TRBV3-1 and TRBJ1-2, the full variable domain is DTAVSQTPKYLVTQMGNDKSIKCEQNLGHDTMYWYKQDSKKFLKIMFSYNNKELIINETVPNRFSPKSPDKAHLNLHINSLELGDSAVYFCASSQGQGGYGYTFGSGTRLTVV.

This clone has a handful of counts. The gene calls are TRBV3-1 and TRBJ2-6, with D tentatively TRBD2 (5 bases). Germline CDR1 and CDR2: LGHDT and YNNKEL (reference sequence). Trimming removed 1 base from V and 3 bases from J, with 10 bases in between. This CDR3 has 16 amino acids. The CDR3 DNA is TGTGCCAGCAGCCAAGCTCTCGGGGATGGGGCCAACGTCCTGACTTTC. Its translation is CASSQALGDGANVLTF.

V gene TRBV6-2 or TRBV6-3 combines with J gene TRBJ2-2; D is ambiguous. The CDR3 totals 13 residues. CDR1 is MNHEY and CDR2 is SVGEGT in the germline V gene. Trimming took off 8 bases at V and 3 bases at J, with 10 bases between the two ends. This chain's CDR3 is CASSHTDTGELFF. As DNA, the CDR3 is TGTGCCAGCTCCCACACCGACACCGGGGAGCTGTTTTTT.

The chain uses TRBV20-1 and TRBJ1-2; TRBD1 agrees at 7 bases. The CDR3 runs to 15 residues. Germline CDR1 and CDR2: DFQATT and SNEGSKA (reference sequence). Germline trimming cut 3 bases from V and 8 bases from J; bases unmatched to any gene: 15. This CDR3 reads CSARGFRGGYLGYTF. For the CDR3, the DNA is TGCAGTGCTAGGGGTTTTCGAGGGGGCTACTTAGGCTACACCTTC.

The CDR3 reads CASSPTGNTYEQYF. CDR3 coding DNA: TGTGCCAGCAGCCCTACAGGGAATACCTACGAGCAGTACTTC. The chain couples TRBV2 to TRBJ2-7, with D maybe TRBD1 (6 bases). This CDR3 is built from 14 residues. Trimming took off 6 bases at V and 2 bases at J, with 14 bases between the two ends. Germline CDR1 is SNHLY and CDR2 is FYNNEI. Full variable domain (missing parts from reference TRBV2 and TRBJ2-7): EPEVTQTPSHQVTQMGQEVILRCVPISNHLYFYWYRQILGQKVEFLVSFYNNEISEKSEIFDDQFSVERPDGSNFTLKIRSTKLEDSAMYFCASSPTGNTYEQYFGPGTRLTVT.

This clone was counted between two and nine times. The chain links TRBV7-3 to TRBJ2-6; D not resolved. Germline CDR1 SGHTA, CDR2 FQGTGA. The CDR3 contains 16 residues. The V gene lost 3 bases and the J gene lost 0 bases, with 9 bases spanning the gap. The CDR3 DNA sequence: TGTGCCAGCAGCTTTGACACCACCTCTGGGGCCAACGTCCTGACTTTC. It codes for CASSFDTTSGANVLTF. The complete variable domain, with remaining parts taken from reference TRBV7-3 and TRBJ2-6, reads GAGVSQTPSNKVTEKGKYVELRCDPISGHTALYWYRQSLGQGPEFLIYFQGTGAADDSGLPNDRFFAVRPEGSVSTLKIQRTERGDSAVYLCASSFDTTSGANVLTFGAGSRLTVL.

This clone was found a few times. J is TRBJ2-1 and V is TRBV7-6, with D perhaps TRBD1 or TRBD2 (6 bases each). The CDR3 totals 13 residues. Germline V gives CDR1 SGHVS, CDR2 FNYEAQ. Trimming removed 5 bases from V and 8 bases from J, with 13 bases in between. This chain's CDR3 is CASSSRGGDEQFF. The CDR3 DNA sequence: TGTGCCAGCAGCAGCAGGGGAGGTGATGAGCAGTTCTTC.

As DNA, the CDR3 is TGTGCCAGCAGTGTACTCGGGAGGGAGACCGGGGAGCTGTTTTTT. Protein: CASSVLGRETGELFF. The rearrangement joins TRBV2 to TRBJ2-2; 8 bases match TRBD2. V lost 4 bases and J lost 5; bases outside the gene matches: 6. The CDR3 loop spans 15 amino acids. Germline CDR1 is SNHLY and CDR2 is FYNNEI.

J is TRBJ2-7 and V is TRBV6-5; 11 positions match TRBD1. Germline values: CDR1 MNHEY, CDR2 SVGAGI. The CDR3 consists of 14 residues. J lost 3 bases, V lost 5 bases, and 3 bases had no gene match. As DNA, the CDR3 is TGTGCCAGCAGTCACGGGACAGGGGGCTACGAGCAGTACTTC. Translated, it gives CASSHGTGGYEQYF.

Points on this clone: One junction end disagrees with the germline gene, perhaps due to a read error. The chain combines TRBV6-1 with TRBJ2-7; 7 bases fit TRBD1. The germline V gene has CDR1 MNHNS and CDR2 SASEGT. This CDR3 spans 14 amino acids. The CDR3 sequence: CASGERTGTYEQYF. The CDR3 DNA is TGTGCCAGCGGTGAGAGGACAGGTACCTACGAGCAGTACTTC.

CDR3 residues: CASSFGPRATEAFF. CDR3 nucleotide sequence: TGTGCCAGCAGTTTTGGCCCCCGGGCCACTGAAGCTTTCTTT. V and J are TRBV28 and TRBJ1-1; the D is unclear. CDR1 and CDR2 from the germline V gene are MDHEN and SYDVKM. The V end was cut by 3 bases, the J end by 4 bases, with 12 bases between. This CDR3 spans 14 amino acids.

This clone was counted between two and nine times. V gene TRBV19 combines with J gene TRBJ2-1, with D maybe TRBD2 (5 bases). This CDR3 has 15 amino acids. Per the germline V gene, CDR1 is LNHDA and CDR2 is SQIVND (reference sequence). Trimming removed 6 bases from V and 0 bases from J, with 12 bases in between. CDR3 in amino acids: CASRPGVNSYNEQFF. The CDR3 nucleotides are TGTGCCAGTAGACCCGGGGTTAACTCCTACAATGAGCAGTTCTTC.

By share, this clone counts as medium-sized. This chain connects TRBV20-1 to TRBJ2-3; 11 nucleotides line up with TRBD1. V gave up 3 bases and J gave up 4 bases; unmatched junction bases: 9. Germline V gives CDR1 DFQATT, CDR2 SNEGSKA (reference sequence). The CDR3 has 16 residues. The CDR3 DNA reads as TGCAGTGCTAGGCGCGGCGGACAGGGGGCTCCAGATACGCAGTATTTT. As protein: CSARRGGQGAPDTQYF.

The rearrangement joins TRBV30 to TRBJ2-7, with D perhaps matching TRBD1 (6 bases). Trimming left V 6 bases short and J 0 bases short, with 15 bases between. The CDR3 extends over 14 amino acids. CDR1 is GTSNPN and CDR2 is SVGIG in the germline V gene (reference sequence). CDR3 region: CACRDTYYSYEQYV. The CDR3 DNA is TGTGCCTGCCGGGACACCTACTACTCCTACGAGCAGTACGTC.

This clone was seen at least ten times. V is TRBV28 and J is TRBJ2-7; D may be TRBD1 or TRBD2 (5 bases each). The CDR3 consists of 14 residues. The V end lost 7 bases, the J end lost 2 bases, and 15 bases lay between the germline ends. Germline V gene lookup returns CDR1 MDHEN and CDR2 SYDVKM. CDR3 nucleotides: TGTGCCAGCACCCCTCTCCTGGGGGCCTACGAGCAGTACTTC. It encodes CASTPLLGAYEQYF.

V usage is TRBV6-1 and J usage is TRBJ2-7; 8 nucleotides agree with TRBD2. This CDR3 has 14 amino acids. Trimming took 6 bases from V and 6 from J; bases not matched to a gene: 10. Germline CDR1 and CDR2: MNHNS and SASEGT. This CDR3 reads CASRDGTRSPEQYF. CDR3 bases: TGTGCCAGCAGGGACGGGACTAGGTCCCCCGAGCAGTACTTC.

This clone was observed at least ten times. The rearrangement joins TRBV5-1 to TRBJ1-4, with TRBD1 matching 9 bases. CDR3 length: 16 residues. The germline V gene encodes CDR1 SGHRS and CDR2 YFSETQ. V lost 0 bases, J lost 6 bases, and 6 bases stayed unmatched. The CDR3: CASSLGPQGAYEKLFF. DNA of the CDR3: TGCGCCAGCAGCTTGGGTCCACAGGGGGCCTATGAAAAACTGTTTTTT. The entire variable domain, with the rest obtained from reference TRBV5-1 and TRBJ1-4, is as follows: KAGVTQTPRYLIKTRGQQVTLSCSPISGHRSVSWYQQTPGQGLQFLFEYFSETQRNKGNFPGRFSGRQFSNSRSEMNVSTLELGDSALYLCASSLGPQGAYEKLFFGSGTQLSVL.